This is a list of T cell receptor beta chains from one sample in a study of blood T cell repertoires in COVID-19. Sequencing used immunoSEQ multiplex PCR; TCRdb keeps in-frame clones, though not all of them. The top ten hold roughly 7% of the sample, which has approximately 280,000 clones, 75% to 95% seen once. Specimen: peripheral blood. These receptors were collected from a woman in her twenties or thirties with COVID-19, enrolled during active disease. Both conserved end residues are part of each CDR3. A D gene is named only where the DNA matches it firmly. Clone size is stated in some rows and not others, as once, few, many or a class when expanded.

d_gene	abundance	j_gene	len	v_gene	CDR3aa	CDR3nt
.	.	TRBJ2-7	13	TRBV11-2	CASSLAGVYEQYF	TGTGCCAGCAGCTTAGCGGGAGTCTACGAGCAGTACTTC
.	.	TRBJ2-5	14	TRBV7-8	CASSPLGGPGTQYF	TGTGCCAGCAGCCCCCTGGGGGGGCCAGGGACCCAGTACTTC
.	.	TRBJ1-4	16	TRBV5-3	CARSWASQGYNEKLFF	TGTGCCAGAAGCTGGGCCTCACAGGGCTATAATGAAAAACTGTTTTTT
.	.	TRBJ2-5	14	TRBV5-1	CASRPSGFQETQYF	TGCGCCAGCAGACCCTCCGGGTTCCAAGAGACCCAGTACTTC
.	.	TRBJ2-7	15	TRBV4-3	CASSQQDSGSYEQYF	TGCGCCAGCAGCCAACAGGACAGCGGATCTTACGAGCAGTACTTC
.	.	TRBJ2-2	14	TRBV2	CASDRLPEAGELFF	TGTGCCAGCGACAGGTTGCCTGAAGCCGGGGAGCTGTTTTTT
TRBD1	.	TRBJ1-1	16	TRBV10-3	CAISDQRTGRHTEAFF	TGTGCCATCAGTGACCAGAGGACAGGGAGGCACACTGAAGCTTTCTTT
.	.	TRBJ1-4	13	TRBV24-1	CATSATAPEKLFF	TGTGCCACCAGTGCCACAGCCCCTGAAAAACTGTTTTTT
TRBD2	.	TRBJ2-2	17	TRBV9	CASSERGLAGVTGELFF	TGTGCCAGCAGCGAGAGGGGACTAGCGGGAGTCACCGGGGAGCTGTTTTTT
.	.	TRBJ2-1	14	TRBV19	CASKVSGGYNEQFF	TGTGCCAGTAAGGTGTCCGGGGGCTACAATGAGCAGTTCTTC
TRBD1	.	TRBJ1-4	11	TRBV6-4	CASSDLTGVLF	TGTGCCAGCAGTGACTTGACAGGGGTGCTTTTT
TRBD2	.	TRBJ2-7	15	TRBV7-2	CASSLWERENDEQYF	TGTGCCAGCAGCTTATGGGAGCGGGAGAACGACGAGCAGTACTTC
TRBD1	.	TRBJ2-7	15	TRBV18	CASSPIREQGYEQYF	TGTGCCAGCTCACCCATCCGGGAACAGGGGTACGAGCAGTACTTC
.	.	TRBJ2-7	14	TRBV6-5	CASSLGQSRSEQYF	TGTGCCAGCAGTCTCGGACAGAGTCGGAGCGAGCAGTACTTC
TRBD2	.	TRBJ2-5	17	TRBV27	CASSLLPGGAGGETQYF	TGTGCCAGCAGTTTATTGCCCGGGGGAGCGGGAGGAGAGACCCAGTACTTC
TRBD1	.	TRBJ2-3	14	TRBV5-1	CASSFDRGADTQYF	TGCGCCAGCAGCTTTGACAGGGGCGCAGATACGCAGTATTTT
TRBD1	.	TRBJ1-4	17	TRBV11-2	CASSVRGQGIFNEKLFF	TGTGCCAGCAGTGTCCGGGGACAGGGGATTTTTAATGAAAAACTGTTTTTT
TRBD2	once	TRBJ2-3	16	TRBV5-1	CASSSQRERSTDTQYF	TGCGCCAGCAGCTCCCAGCGGGAGCGAAGCACAGATACGCAGTATTTT
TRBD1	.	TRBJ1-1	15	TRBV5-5	CASSPRQGMNTEAFF	TGTGCCAGCAGCCCTCGACAGGGGATGAACACTGAAGCTTTCTTT
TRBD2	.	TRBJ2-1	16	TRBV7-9	CASSSFSGSSYNEQFF	TGTGCCAGCAGCTCCTTTAGCGGGAGCTCCTACAATGAGCAGTTCTTC
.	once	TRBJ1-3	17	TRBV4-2	CASSQESGAAPGNTIYF	TGTGCCAGCAGCCAAGAGTCAGGGGCGGCTCCTGGAAACACCATATATTTT
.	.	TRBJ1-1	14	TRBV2	CASRWTELNTEAFF	TGTGCCAGCAGGTGGACAGAGCTGAACACTGAAGCTTTCTTT
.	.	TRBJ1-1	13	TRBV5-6	CASSWGLNTEAFF	TGTGCCAGCAGCTGGGGGCTGAACACTGAAGCTTTCTTT
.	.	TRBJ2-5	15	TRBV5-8	CASSLVHLGSETQYF	TGTGCCAGCAGCTTGGTGCATTTGGGCTCCGAGACCCAGTACTTC
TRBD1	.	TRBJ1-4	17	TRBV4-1	CASSSVGRDRGWGKLFF	TGCGCCAGCAGCTCAGTAGGCCGGGACAGGGGGTGGGGAAAACTGTTTTTT
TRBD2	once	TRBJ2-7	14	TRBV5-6	CASSSRGGSYEQYF	TGTGCCAGCAGCTCTCGGGGGGGCTCCTACGAGCAGTACTTC
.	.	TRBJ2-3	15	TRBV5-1	CASSLRPGITDTQYF	TGCGCCAGCAGCTTGAGGCCAGGGATTACAGATACGCAGTATTTT
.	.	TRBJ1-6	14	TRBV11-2	CASSLLAGNSPLHF	TGTGCCAGCAGCTTATTGGCGGGTAATTCACCCCTCCACTTT
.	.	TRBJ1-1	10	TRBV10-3	CATKGLLTFF	TGTGCCACCAAAGGACTTCTAACTTTCTTT
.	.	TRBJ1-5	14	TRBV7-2	CASSLVRVDQPQHF	TGTGCCAGCAGCTTAGTCAGGGTAGATCAGCCCCAGCATTTT
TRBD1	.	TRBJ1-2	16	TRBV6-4	CASSARQGPIYYGYTF	TGTGCCAGCAGTGCCCGACAGGGTCCAATCTACTATGGCTACACCTTC
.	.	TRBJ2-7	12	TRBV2	CASRQDTYEQYF	TGTGCCAGCAGGCAGGATACCTACGAGCAGTACTTC
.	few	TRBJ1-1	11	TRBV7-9	CASSPQAEAFF	TGTGCCAGCAGCCCCCAGGCTGAAGCTTTCTTT
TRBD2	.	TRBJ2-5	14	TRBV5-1	CASRATSGGETQYF	TGCGCCAGCAGAGCGACTAGCGGGGGAGAGACCCAGTACTTC
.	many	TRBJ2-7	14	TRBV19	CASSNPGAGNEQYF	TGTGCCAGTAGCAACCCAGGGGCTGGGAACGAGCAGTACTTC
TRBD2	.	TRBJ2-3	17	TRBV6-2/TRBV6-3	CASSYTPGLAVLDTQYF	TGTGCCAGCAGTTACACCCCGGGACTAGCGGTTCTAGATACGCAGTATTTT
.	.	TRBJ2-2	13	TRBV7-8	CASSRSRTGELFF	TGTGCCAGCAGCCGGTCGCGTACCGGGGAGCTGTTTTTT
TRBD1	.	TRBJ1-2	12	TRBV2	CASSPDRGPYTF	TGTGCCAGCAGCCCGGACAGGGGTCCCTACACCTTC
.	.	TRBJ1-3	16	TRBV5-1	CASSSGHQTGGNTIYF	TGCGCCAGCAGCTCGGGACACCAAACGGGAGGAAACACCATATATTTT
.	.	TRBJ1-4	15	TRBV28	CASSPPNSYNEKLFF	TGTGCCAGCAGCCCCCCTAACAGCTATAATGAAAAACTGTTTTTT
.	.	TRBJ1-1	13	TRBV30	CAWSRQSNTEAFF	TGTGCCTGGAGTAGACAGTCGAACACTGAAGCTTTCTTT
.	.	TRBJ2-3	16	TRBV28	CASSPPTGQHTDTQYF	TGTGCCAGCAGTCCCCCGACAGGACAGCACACAGATACGCAGTATTTT
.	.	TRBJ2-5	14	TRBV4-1	CASSQNRDQETQYF	TGCGCCAGCAGCCAAAACAGGGACCAAGAGACCCAGTACTTC
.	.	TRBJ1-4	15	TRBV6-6	CASGGYRASNEKLFF	TGTGCCAGCGGGGGTTACAGGGCTTCGAATGAAAAACTGTTTTTT
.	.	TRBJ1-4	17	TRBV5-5	CASSFSPGAGQREKLFF	TGTGCCAGCAGCTTTAGTCCTGGCGCAGGGCAAAGGGAAAAACTGTTTTTT
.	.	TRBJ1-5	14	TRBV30	CAWDQGYSNQPQHF	TGTGCCTGGGATCAGGGGTATAGCAATCAGCCCCAGCATTTT
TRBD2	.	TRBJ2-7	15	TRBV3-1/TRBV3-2	CASSPAGGSFYEQYF	TGTGCCAGCAGCCCTGCGGGGGGCTCCTTCTACGAGCAGTACTTC
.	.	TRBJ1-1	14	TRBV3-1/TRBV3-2	CASSQVWGGSEAFF	TGTGCCAGCAGCCAAGTATGGGGGGGGTCTGAAGCTTTCTTT
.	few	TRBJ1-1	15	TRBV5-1	CASSFGWGEYTEAFF	TGCGCCAGCAGCTTCGGTTGGGGGGAGTACACTGAAGCTTTCTTT
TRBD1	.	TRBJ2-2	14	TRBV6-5	CASSRDRNTGELFF	TGTGCCAGCAGCCGGGACAGAAACACCGGGGAGCTGTTTTTT